Presented here are 6 T cell receptor beta chains from one specimen sequenced in a study of blood T cell repertoires in COVID-19. This table comes from immunoSEQ multiplex PCR, and its TCRdb copy is limited to in-frame clones, with some not included. The data show around 200,000 clones, about nine tenths seen once. The sequenced sample consisted of peripheral blood. Source of these receptors: a man aged 18 to 29 with active or convalescent COVID-19.

V gene TRBV4-2 combines with J gene TRBJ1-6; weak D call: TRBD1 (5 bases). CDR1 is LGHNA, CDR2 YNFKEQ, per germline. The CDR3 covers 18 residues. Trimming took off 3 bases at V and 1 base at J, with 16 bases between the two ends. The CDR3 DNA reads as TGTGCCAGCAGCCAGTCCCCCCAGGGAGGGTCCTATAATTCACCCCTCCACTTT. It is translated as CASSQSPQGGSYNSPLHF.

V is TRBV5-1 and J is TRBJ1-2; the D is unclear. The CDR3 covers 17 residues. CDR1 and CDR2 (germline): SGHRS, YFSETQ. V was clipped by 4 bases and J by 3 bases, with 22 bases between them. The CDR3 DNA reads TGCGCCAGCAGCCCAGGCACTTTCAGCGGACTGCACTATGGCTACACCTTC. It specifies CASSPGTFSGLHYGYTF.

The chain is built from TRBV29-1 and TRBJ2-7; 11 bases line up with TRBD1. Germline-derived CDR1 and CDR2 are SQVTM and ANQGSEA. J gave up 1 base and V 3 bases, and 11 bases lay outside the gene matches. This CDR3 region has 17 residues. This CDR3 is CSVDVSGQGVRSYEQYF. The CDR3 DNA reads TGCAGCGTTGACGTTTCGGGACAGGGGGTTAGGTCCTACGAGCAGTACTTC.

This clone was seen ten or more times. This chain uses TRBV12-5 with TRBJ1-3; D unclear. Trimming took 3 bases from V and 10 from J, leaving 7 bases between them. This CDR3 region has 11 residues. The germline V gene has CDR1 LGHNT and CDR2 FRNRAP. The CDR3 DNA reads TGTGCTAGTGGTTTAGTCGGTACCATATATTTT. The encoded protein is CASGLVGTIYF.

The chain has TRBV27 and TRBJ1-5; weak D call: TRBD1 (5 bases). CDR1 and CDR2 from the germline V gene are MNHEY and SMNVEV (reference sequence). Trimming removed 0 bases from V and 2 bases from J, with 11 bases in between. This CDR3 is 16 amino acids long. Here the CDR3 reads CASSLSGRDGNQPQHF. The CDR3 DNA sequence: TGTGCCAGCAGTTTATCGGGCAGGGATGGCAATCAGCCCCAGCATTTT.

CDR3 DNA: TGTGCCAGCTCACAAAACACAGGGTATAGCAATCAGCCCCAGCATTTT. Residues: CASSQNTGYSNQPQHF. The gene calls are TRBV18 and TRBJ1-5; D perhaps matches TRBD1 (6 bases). Germline CDR1 is KGHSH and CDR2 is LQKENI. The CDR3 has 16 residues. V was trimmed by 4 bases and J by 0 bases, leaving 13 bases between them.